The clone carrying this TCR beta chain was observed a few times. In the original processing: Using reference gene primer amplification, nucleated cell counts were estimated. Some clones are missing from TCRdb's copy, which holds only in-frame ones; the method was immunoSEQ multiplex PCR. The V and J calls and clone size were taken over from that table, and D and trimming were inferred from the DNA. This sample yields some 200,000 clones, of which approximately 90% are seen a single time; approximately 0.5% belongs to the top ten. The CDR3 runs 15 residues. Germline CDR1 SGHTA, CDR2 FQGNSA. V was pared by 6 bases and J by 4 bases, with 18 bases between. This entry belongs to a study of blood T cell repertoires in COVID-19. Overall study: Collection of acute and convalescent COVID-19 samples took place in the United States, Italy and Spain. In each case, the material was cDNA or gDNA derived from T cells, B-cell-depleted T cells, or PBMCs.

This receptor was identified in a man between 45 and 60 years old with acute or convalescent COVID-19. The sequencing input was peripheral blood. V usage is TRBV7-2 and J usage is TRBJ1-2; D not certain. CDR3 nucleotide sequence: TGTGCCAGCAGAGTTATCCCGGGAGCTTCCTATGGCTACACCTTC. Translating gives CASRVIPGASYGYTF.